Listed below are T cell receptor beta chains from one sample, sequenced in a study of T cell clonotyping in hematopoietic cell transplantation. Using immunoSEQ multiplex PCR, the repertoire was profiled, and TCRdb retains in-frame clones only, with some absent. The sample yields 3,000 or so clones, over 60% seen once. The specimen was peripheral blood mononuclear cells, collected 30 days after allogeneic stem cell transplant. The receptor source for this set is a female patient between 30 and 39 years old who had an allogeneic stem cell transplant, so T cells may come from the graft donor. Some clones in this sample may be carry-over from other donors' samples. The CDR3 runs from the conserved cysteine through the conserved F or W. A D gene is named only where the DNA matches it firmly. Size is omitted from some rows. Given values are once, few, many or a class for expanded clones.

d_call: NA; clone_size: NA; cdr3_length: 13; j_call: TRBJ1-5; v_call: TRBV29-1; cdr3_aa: CSSSGGRGQPQHF; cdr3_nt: TGCAGCTCCTCGGGCGGCCGGGGTCAGCCCCAGCATTTT
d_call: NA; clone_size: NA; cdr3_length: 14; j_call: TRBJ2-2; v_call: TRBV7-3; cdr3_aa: CASSPQGYPGELFF; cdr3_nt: TGTGCCAGCAGCCCACAGGGATACCCCGGGGAGCTGTTTTTT
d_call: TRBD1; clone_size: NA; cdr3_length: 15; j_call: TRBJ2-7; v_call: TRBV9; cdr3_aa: CASSVGQGVSYEQYF; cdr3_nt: TGTGCCAGCAGCGTGGGACAGGGGGTCTCCTACGAGCAGTACTTC
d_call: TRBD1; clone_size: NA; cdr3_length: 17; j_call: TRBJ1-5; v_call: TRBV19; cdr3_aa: CASRDWTGPYSNQPQHF; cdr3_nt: TGTGCCAGTAGGGATTGGACAGGGCCTTATAGCAATCAGCCCCAGCATTTT
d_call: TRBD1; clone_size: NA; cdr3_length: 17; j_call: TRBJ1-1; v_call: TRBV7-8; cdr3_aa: CASRRPGTGDLNTEAFF; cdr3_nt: TGTGCCAGCAGGAGACCCGGGACAGGGGACCTGAACACTGAAGCTTTCTTT
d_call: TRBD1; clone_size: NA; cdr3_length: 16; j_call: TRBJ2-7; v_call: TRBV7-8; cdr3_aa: CASSLMAGTGWDEQYF; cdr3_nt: TGTGCCAGCAGTCTTATGGCTGGGACAGGGTGGGACGAGCAGTACTTC
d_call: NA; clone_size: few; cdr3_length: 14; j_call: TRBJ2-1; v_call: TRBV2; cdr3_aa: CAATTRGPYNEQFF; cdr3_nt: TGTGCCGCTACTACCAGGGGTCCTTACAATGAGCAGTTCTTC
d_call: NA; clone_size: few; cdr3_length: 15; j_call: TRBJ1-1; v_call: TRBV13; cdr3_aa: CASSLVGTLNTEAFF; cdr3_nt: TGTGCCAGCAGCTTAGTGGGGACATTGAACACTGAAGCTTTCTTT
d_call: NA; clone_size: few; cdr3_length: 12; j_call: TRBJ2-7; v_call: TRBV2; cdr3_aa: CASSELRNEQYF; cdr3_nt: TGTGCCAGCAGTGAACTTCGCAACGAGCAGTACTTC
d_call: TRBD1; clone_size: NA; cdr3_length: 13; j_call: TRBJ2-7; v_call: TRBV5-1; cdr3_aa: CASSTDRAYEQYF; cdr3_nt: TGCGCCAGCAGCACGGACAGGGCCTACGAGCAGTACTTC
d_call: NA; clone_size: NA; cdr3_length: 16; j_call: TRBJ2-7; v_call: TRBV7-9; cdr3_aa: CASSRGGYGGSYEQYF; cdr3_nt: TGTGCCAGCAGCAGAGGGGGGTATGGGGGCTCCTACGAGCAGTACTTC
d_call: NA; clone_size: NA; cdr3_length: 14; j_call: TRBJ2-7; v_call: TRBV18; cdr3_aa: CASSPSPINYEQYF; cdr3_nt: TGTGCCAGCTCACCCTCTCCGATAAACTACGAGCAGTACTTC
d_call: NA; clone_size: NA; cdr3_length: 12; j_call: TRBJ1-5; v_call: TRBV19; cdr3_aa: CASSIGIQPQHF; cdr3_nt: TGTGCCAGTAGTATAGGGATTCAGCCCCAGCATTTT
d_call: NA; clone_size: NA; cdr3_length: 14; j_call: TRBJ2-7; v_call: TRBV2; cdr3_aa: CASLRKGKGYEQYF; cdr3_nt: TGTGCCAGCCTACGCAAGGGTAAAGGCTACGAGCAGTACTTC
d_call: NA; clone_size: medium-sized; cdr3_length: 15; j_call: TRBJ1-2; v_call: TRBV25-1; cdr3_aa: CASSEVAANPYGYTF; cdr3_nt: TGTGCCAGCAGTGAAGTGGCAGCGAACCCCTATGGCTACACCTTC
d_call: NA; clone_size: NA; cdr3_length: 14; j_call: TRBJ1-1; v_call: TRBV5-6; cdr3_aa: CASSLGGDDTEAFF; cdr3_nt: TGTGCCAGCAGCTTGGGGGGAGACGACACTGAAGCTTTCTTT
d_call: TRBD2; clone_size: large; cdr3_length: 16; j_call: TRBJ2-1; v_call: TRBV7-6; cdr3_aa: CASSPGKRGIYNEQFF; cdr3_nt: TGTGCCAGCAGCCCTGGGAAGCGGGGAATCTACAATGAGCAGTTCTTC
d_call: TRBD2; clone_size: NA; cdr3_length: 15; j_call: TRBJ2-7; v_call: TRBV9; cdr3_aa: CASSVAPQGGYEQYF; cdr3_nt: TGTGCCAGCAGCGTAGCTCCGCAGGGAGGGTACGAGCAGTACTTC
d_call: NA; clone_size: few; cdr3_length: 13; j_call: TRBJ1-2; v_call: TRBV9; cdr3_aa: CASSVVPDYGYTF; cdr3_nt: TGTGCCAGCAGCGTAGTGCCAGACTATGGCTACACCTTC
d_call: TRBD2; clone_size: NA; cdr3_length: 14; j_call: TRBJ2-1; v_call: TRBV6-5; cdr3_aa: CASSLRGAYNEQFF; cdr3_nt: TGTGCCAGCAGTTTGCGGGGGGCCTACAATGAGCAGTTCTTC
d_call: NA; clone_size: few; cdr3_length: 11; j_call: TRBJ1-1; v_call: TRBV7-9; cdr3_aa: CASSFDTEAFF; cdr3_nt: TGTGCCAGCAGCTTCGACACTGAAGCTTTCTTT
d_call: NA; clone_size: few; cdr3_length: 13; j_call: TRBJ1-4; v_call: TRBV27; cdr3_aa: CASSFGGHEKLFF; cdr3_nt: TGTGCCAGCAGTTTCGGGGGGCATGAAAAACTGTTTTTT
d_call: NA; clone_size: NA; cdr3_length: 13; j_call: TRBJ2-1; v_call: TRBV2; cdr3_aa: CASLRGPYNEQFF; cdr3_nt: TGTGCCAGCCTACGGGGGCCCTACAATGAGCAGTTCTTC
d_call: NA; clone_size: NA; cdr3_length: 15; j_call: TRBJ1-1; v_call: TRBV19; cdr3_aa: CASSIGAGRGTEAFF; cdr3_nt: TGTGCCAGTAGTATAGGGGCGGGGAGAGGCACTGAAGCTTTCTTT
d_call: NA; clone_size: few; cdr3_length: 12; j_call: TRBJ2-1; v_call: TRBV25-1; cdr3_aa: CATSGIYNEQFF; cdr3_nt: TGTGCCACCTCAGGAATTTACAATGAGCAGTTCTTC
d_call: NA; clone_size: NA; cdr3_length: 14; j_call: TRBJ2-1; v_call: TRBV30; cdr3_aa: CAWSSGLIYNEQFF; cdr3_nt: TGTGCCTGGAGTTCGGGACTTATCTACAATGAGCAGTTCTTC
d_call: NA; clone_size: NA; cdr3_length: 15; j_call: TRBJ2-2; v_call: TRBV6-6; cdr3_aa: CASSQGYSASGELFF; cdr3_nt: TGTGCCAGCAGTCAAGGATATAGTGCTTCCGGGGAGCTGTTTTTT
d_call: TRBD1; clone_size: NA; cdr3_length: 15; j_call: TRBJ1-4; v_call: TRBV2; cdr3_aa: CASSEQGATNEKLFF; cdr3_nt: TGTGCCAGCAGTGAACAGGGGGCAACTAATGAAAAACTGTTTTTT
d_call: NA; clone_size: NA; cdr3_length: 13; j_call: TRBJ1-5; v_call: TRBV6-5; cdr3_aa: CASSYSEAQPQHF; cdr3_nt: TGTGCCAGCAGTTACTCCGAAGCCCAGCCCCAGCATTTT
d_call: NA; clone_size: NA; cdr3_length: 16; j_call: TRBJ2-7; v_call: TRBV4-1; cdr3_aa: CASSQDRTRVSYEQYF; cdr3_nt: TGCGCCAGCAGCCAAGATAGGACCAGGGTGTCCTACGAGCAGTACTTC
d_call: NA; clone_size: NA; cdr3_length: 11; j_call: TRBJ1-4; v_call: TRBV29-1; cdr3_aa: CSVAGDEKLFF; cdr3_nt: TGCAGCGTTGCAGGGGATGAAAAACTGTTTTTT
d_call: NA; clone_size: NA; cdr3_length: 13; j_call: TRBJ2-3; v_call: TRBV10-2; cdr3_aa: CASSEAFTDTQYF; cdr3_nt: TGCGCCAGCAGTGAGGCCTTCACAGATACGCAGTATTTT
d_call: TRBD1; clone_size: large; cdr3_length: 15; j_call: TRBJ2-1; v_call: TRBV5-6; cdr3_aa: CASSLGQGPYNEQFF; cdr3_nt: TGTGCCAGCAGCCTGGGACAGGGCCCCTACAATGAGCAGTTCTTC
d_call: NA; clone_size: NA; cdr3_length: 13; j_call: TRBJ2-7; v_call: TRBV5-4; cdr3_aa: CASSSGTAYEQYF; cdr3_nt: TGTGCCAGCAGCTCTGGGACGGCCTACGAGCAGTACTTC
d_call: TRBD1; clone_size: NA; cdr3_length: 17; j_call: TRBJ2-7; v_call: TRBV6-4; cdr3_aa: CASSDSHRDRGGNEQYF; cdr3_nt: TGTGCCAGCAGTGACTCGCACCGGGACAGGGGTGGAAACGAGCAGTACTTC
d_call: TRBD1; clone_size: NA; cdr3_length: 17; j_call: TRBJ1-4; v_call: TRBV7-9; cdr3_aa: CASSLARDRGRGEKLFF; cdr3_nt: TGTGCCAGCAGCTTAGCCCGGGACAGGGGTAGGGGTGAAAAACTGTTTTTT
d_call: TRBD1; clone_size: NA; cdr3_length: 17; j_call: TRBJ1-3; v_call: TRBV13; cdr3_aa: CASSLGQGTYSGNTIYF; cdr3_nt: TGTGCCAGCAGCTTAGGACAGGGGACTTACTCTGGAAACACCATATATTTT
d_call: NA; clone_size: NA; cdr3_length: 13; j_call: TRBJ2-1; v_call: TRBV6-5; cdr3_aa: CASSYGGLNEQFF; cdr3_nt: TGTGCCAGCAGTTACGGGGGGCTCAATGAGCAGTTCTTC
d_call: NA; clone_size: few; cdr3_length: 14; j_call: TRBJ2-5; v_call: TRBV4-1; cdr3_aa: CASSQESRGETQYF; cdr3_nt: TGCGCCAGCAGCCAAGAAAGCAGGGGAGAGACCCAGTACTTC
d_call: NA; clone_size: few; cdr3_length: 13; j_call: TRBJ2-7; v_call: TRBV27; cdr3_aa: CASSSRDLYEQYF; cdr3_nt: TGTGCCAGCAGTTCCCGGGACCTCTACGAGCAGTACTTC